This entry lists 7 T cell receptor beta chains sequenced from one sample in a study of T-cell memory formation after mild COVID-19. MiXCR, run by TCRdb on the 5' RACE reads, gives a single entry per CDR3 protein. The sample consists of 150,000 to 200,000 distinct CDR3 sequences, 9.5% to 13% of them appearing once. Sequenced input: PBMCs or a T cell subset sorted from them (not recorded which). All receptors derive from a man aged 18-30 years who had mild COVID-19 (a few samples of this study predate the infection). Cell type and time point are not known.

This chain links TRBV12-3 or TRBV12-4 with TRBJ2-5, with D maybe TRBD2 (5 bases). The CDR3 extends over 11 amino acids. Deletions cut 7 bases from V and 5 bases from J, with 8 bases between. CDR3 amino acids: CASTGSETQYF. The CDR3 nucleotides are TGTGCCAGCACGGGGAGCGAGACCCAGTACTTC.

In DNA, the CDR3 is TGTGCCAGCAGCTTACGCAAAAATTCACCCCTCCACTTT. It is translated as CASSLRKNSPLHF. This chain connects TRBV7-2 to TRBJ1-6; D call uncertain. Germline V gene sequence: CDR1 SGHTA, CDR2 FQGNSA. The CDR3 has 13 residues. Trimming shortened V by 2 bases and J by 7 bases, and 6 bases separated the two germline ends.

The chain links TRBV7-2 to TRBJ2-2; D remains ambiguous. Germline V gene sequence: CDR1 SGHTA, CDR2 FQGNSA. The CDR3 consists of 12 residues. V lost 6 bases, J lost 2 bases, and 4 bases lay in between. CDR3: CASRLNTGELFF. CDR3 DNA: TGTGCCAGCAGGTTAAACACCGGGGAGCTGTTTTTT.

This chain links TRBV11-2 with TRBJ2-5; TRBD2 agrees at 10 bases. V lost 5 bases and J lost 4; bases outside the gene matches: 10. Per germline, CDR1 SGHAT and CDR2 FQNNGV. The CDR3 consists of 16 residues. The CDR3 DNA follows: TGTGCCAGCAGCCCCTTAGCGGGGGGCCTTCGAGAGACCCAGTACTTC. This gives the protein CASSPLAGGLRETQYF.

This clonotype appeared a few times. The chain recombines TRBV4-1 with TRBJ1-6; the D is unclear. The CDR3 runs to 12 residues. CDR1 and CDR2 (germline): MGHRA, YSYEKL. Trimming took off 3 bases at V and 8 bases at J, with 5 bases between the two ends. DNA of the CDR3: TGCGCCAGCAGCCAGGAGGATTCACCCCTCCACTTT. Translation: CASSQEDSPLHF.

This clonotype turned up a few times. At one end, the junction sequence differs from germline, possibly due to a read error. The CDR3 sequence is CASNEIRQSSTDTQYF. The CDR3 DNA reads TGTGCCAGCAATGAAATCCGGCAGTCTAGCACAGATACGCAGTATTTT. This rearrangement joins TRBV2 to TRBJ2-3; D is undetermined. The CDR3 sequence is 16 residues long. Germline CDR1 is SNHLY and CDR2 is FYNNEI.

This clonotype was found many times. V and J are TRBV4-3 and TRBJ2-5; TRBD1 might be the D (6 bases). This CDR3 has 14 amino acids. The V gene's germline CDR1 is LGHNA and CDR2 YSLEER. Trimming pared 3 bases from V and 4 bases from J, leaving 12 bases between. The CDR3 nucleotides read TGCGCCAGCAGCCAGGCAACAGGGCTAGAGACCCAGTACTTC. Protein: CASSQATGLETQYF.